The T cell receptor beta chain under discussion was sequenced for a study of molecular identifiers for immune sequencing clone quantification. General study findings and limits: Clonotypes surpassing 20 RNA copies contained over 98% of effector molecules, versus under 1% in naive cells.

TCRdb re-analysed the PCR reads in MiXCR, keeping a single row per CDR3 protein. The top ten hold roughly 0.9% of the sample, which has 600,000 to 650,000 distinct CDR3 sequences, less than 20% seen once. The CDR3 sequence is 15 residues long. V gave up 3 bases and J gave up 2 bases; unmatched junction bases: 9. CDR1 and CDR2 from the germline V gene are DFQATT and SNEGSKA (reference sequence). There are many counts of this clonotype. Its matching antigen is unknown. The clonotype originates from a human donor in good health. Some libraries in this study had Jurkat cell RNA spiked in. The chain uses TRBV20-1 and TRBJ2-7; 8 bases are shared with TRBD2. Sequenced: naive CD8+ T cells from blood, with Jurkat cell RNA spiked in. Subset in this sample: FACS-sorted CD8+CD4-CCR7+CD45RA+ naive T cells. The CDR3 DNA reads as TGCAGTGCTAGGGTCGTGGCGGGAGGTCCCTACGAGCAGTACTTC. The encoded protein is CSARVVAGGPYEQYF.